The clone carrying this TCR beta chain occurred once. Generated by immunoSEQ multiplex PCR, the TCRdb table keeps only in-frame clones and is missing some. The data hold about 28,000 clones, with around 83% observed a single time. These data are taken from a study of regulatory dendritic cells for organ transplantation. The germline CDR1 and CDR2 sequences are SGHTA and FQGNSA. This CDR3 has 14 amino acids. V lost 5 bases and J lost 2, with 13 bases in between. This TCR came from a human donor in good health. Sequenced input: naive CD4+ T cells from blood. The subset is: CD45RA+ naive T cells. V gene TRBV7-2 combines with J gene TRBJ2-7; D might be TRBD2 (5 bases). CDR3 sequence (DNA): TGTGCCAGCAGCCCGCGACCGGGGACCTACGAGCAGTACTTC. It translates to CASSPRPGTYEQYF.